The rows below give T cell receptor beta chains drawn from one sample of a study of blood T cell repertoires in COVID-19. The repertoire was sequenced with immunoSEQ multiplex PCR; TCRdb's copy has only in-frame clones and lacks some. In the table there are about 270,000 clones, approximately 89% of which are singletons. Sample: PBMCs or T cells enriched from blood (not recorded which). All receptors come from a woman aged 40 to 50 with acute COVID-19. The CDR3 runs from the conserved cysteine through the conserved F or W. The D gene is left open where the match is weak. Not all rows give a size; the values are once, few, many and, for expanded clones, a class.

d_call j_call clone_size v_call cdr3_aa cdr3_nt
NA TRBJ1-4 many TRBV2 CASSGPDGGEKLFF TGTGCCAGCAGTGGACCGGACGGAGGAGAAAAACTGTTTTTT
NA TRBJ1-2 NA TRBV12-3/TRBV12-4 CASSLSRMGYTF TGTGCCAGCAGCCTCTCGCGTATGGGCTACACCTTC
TRBD2 TRBJ2-1 NA TRBV9 CASSVGLAGDYNEQFF TGTGCCAGCAGCGTAGGGCTAGCGGGAGACTACAATGAGCAGTTCTTC
NA TRBJ1-2 NA TRBV7-9 CASSSRMATPDGYTF TGTGCCAGCAGCAGTCGCATGGCCACCCCCGATGGCTACACCTTC
TRBD1 TRBJ1-3 NA TRBV7-2 CASSLGQLPSGNTIYF TGTGCCAGCAGCTTGGGACAGCTACCCTCTGGAAACACCATATATTTT
TRBD2 TRBJ2-1 NA TRBV4-1 CASSPTGLAGVEQFF TGCGCCAGCTCACCGACCGGACTAGCGGGAGTTGAGCAGTTCTTC
NA TRBJ2-2 NA TRBV2 CARAPPRDSDTGELFF TGTGCCAGGGCGCCGCCGCGGGACAGCGACACCGGGGAGCTGTTTTTT
NA TRBJ1-2 NA TRBV24-1 CATSDTDSVHGYTF TGTGCCACCAGTGATACAGACAGCGTACATGGCTACACCTTC
NA TRBJ2-6 few TRBV7-9 CASSSWTARSGANVLTF TGTGCCAGCAGCTCCTGGACAGCTCGATCTGGGGCCAACGTCCTGACTTTC
TRBD1 TRBJ2-7 NA TRBV4-1 CASSQGQGPSYEQYF TGCGCCAGCAGCCAGGGACAGGGCCCCTCCTACGAGCAGTACTTC
NA TRBJ2-3 NA TRBV7-3 CASSLRPAGTDTQYF TGTGCCAGCAGCTTACGCCCGGCGGGCACAGATACGCAGTATTTT
TRBD1 TRBJ1-1 NA TRBV24-1 CATMGQGRTEAFF TGTGCCACCATGGGACAGGGCCGTACTGAAGCTTTCTTT
TRBD1 TRBJ1-2 NA TRBV4-1 CASKRQGEPGYTF TGCGCCAGCAAGCGGCAGGGGGAACCCGGCTACACCTTC
NA TRBJ1-5 NA TRBV24-1 CATMGYGENQPQHF TGTGCCACCATGGGATACGGGGAGAATCAGCCCCAGCATTTT
NA TRBJ1-1 NA TRBV6-5 CASSYSSRVNTEAFF TGTGCCAGCAGTTACTCTTCCAGGGTGAACACTGAAGCTTTCTTT
TRBD1 TRBJ1-1 NA TRBV7-2 CASSVEPTGKAFF TGTGCCAGCAGCGTTGAACCGACAGGGAAAGCTTTCTTT
NA TRBJ2-2 NA TRBV5-1 CASSKLAENTGELFF TGCGCCAGCAGTAAACTAGCAGAGAACACCGGGGAGCTGTTTTTT
NA TRBJ1-3 NA TRBV30 CAWSVAGNTIYF TGTGCCTGGAGTGTAGCCGGAAACACCATATATTTT
NA TRBJ1-1 NA TRBV6-2/TRBV6-3 CASSRGFAEAFF TGTGCCAGCAGTCGGGGATTTGCTGAAGCTTTCTTT
NA TRBJ1-3 few TRBV2 CASSNPRDTIYF TGTGCCAGCAGTAATCCGCGGGACACCATATATTTT
TRBD2 TRBJ2-1 NA TRBV5-4 CASSYGTSGRNEQFF TGTGCCAGCAGTTACGGGACTAGCGGGAGAAATGAGCAGTTCTTC
NA TRBJ1-3 NA TRBV12-3/TRBV12-4 CASMSGPNTIYF TGTGCCAGCATGTCAGGGCCAAACACCATATATTTT
TRBD1 TRBJ1-5 NA TRBV28 CASSTPGGNQPQHF TGTGCCAGCAGCACGCCAGGGGGTAATCAGCCCCAGCATTTT
NA TRBJ1-6 few TRBV5-6 CASSLGFMGARNSPLHF TGTGCCAGCAGCTTGGGTTTTATGGGGGCGCGGAATTCACCCCTCCACTTT
NA TRBJ1-2 NA TRBV19 CASSREQYGYTF TGTGCCAGTAGTCGGGAACAGTATGGCTACACCTTC
TRBD1 TRBJ1-2 NA TRBV14 CASSLDRAYGYTF TGTGCCAGCAGCCTCGACAGGGCCTATGGCTACACCTTC
TRBD1 TRBJ1-5 NA TRBV9 CASSVGTGVGQPQHF TGTGCCAGCAGCGTAGGCACAGGGGTGGGTCAGCCCCAGCATTTT
NA TRBJ1-2 NA TRBV2 CASRSRQRTNYGYTF TGTGCCAGCAGATCAAGACAGCGTACTAACTATGGCTACACCTTC
NA TRBJ1-1 NA TRBV7-9 CASSPGYMNTEAFF TGTGCCAGCAGCCCGGGGTACATGAACACTGAAGCTTTCTTT
NA TRBJ2-7 NA TRBV27 CASSLGGRESEQYF TGTGCCAGCAGTTTAGGGGGGCGGGAGAGCGAGCAGTACTTC
NA TRBJ2-3 NA TRBV7-2 CASSPSPPTQYF TGTGCCAGCAGCCCGAGCCCTCCTACGCAGTATTTT
NA TRBJ1-2 NA TRBV6-5 CASSFGPNYGYTF TGTGCCAGCAGTTTTGGGCCGAACTATGGCTACACCTTC
TRBD1 TRBJ2-7 NA TRBV19 CASSIRDRGHYEQYF TGTGCCAGTAGTATACGGGACAGGGGACACTACGAGCAGTACTTC
TRBD1 TRBJ1-5 NA TRBV7-9 CASSRTGRENQPQHF TGTGCCAGCAGCCGGACAGGGCGAGAGAATCAGCCCCAGCATTTT
TRBD1 TRBJ1-2 NA TRBV19 CASSTNPDRFNYGYTF TGTGCCAGTAGTACCAACCCGGACAGGTTTAACTATGGCTACACCTTC
NA TRBJ2-2 NA TRBV7-2 CASSFRGDGANTGELFF TGTGCCAGCAGTTTCCGCGGGGATGGCGCGAACACCGGGGAGCTGTTTTTT
NA TRBJ1-4 NA TRBV27 CASSQAPRASGGPANEKLFF TGTGCCAGCAGCCAGGCCCCCAGGGCAAGTGGGGGCCCAGCCAATGAAAAACTGTTTTTT